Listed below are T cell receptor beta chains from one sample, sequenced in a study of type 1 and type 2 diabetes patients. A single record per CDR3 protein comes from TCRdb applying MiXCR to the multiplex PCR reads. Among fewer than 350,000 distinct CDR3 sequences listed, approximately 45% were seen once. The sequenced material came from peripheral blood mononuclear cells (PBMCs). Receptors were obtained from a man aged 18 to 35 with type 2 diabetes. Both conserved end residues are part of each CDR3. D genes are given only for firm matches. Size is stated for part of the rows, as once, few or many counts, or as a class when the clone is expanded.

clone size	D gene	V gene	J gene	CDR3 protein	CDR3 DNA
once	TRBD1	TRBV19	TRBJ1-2	CASSGVGGSYGYTF	TGTGCCAGTAGTGGGGTAGGGGGCAGCTATGGCTACACCTTC
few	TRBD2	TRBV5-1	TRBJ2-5	CASRLAGAEETQYF	TGCGCCAGCAGACTAGCGGGAGCGGAGGAGACCCAGTACTTC
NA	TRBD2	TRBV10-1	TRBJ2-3	CASRGADTQYF	TGCGCCAGCCGGGGGGCAGATACGCAGTATTTT
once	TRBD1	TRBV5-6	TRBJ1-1	CASSLLAGGGRTEAFF	TGTGCCAGCAGCTTGCTGGCAGGGGGCGGCAGGACTGAAGCTTTCTTT
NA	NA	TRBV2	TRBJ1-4	CASSGSLAGGDEKLFF	TGTGCCAGCAGTGGATCACTAGCGGGGGGGGATGAAAAACTGTTTTTT
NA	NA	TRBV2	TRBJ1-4	CASSVEKLFF	TGTGCCAGCAGTGTAGAAAAACTGTTTTTT
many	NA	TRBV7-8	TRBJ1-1	CASSGREGGNTEAFF	TGTGCCAGCAGCGGTCGTGAGGGAGGAAACACTGAAGCTTTCTTT
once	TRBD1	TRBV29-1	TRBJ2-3	CSDVRDSSTDTQYF	TGCAGCGATGTCCGGGACAGTAGCACAGATACGCAGTATTTT
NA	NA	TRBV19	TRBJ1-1	CASSLITNTEAFF	TGTGCCAGTAGTTTGATAACGAACACTGAAGCTTTCTTT
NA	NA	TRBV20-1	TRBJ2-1	CSAGALSGPVVHEQFF	TGCAGTGCTGGGGCCCTGTCGGGACCAGTCGTGCATGAGCAGTTCTTC
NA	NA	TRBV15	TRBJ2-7	CATSRVTDYEQYF	TGTGCCACCAGCAGAGTCACTGACTACGAGCAGTACTTC
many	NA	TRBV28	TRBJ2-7	CASSPNLGAYYEQYF	TGTGCCAGCAGCCCAAACCTCGGGGCATACTACGAGCAGTACTTC
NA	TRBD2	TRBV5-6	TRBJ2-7	CASSSGGVKSYEQYF	TGTGCTAGCAGCTCCGGGGGGGTAAAATCCTACGAGCAGTACTTC
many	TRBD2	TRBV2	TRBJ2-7	CASTPPLAGLLHGHEQYF	TGTGCCAGCACCCCCCCGCTAGCGGGCCTTCTTCACGGCCACGAGCAGTACTTC
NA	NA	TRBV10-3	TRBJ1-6	CASSDLSSYNSPLHF	TGTGCCAGCAGTGATCTGAGCTCCTATAATTCACCCCTCCACTTT
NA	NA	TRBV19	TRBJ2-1	CASSIERLSNEQFF	TGTGCCAGTAGTATAGAAAGACTGTCCAATGAGCAGTTCTTC
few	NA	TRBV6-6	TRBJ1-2	CASSGSKHYGYTF	TGTGCCAGCTCCGGGTCCAAGCACTATGGCTACACCTTC
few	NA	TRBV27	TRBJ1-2	CASGRSGPSRGYTF	TGTGCCAGCGGGCGGTCAGGACCATCTCGAGGCTACACCTTC
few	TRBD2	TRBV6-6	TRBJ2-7	CASKSGGEPEQYF	TGTGCCAGCAAAAGCGGGGGGGAACCTGAGCAGTACTTC
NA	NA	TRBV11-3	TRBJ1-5	CASSLGEGPVGWPQHF	TGTGCCAGCAGCTTAGGAGAGGGTCCGGTGGGGTGGCCCCAGCATTTT
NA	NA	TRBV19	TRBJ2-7	CASGHLGYEQYF	TGTGCCAGCGGACACTTGGGCTACGAGCAGTACTTC
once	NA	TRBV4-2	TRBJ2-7	CASSQVQGLSYEQYF	TGTGCCAGCAGCCAAGTTCAGGGCCTCTCCTACGAGCAGTACTTC
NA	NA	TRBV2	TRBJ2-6	CASSEKGRGYGANALTF	TGTGCCAGCAGTGAAAAGGGCCGGGGGTATGGGGCCAACGCCCTGACTTTC
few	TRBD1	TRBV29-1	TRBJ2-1	CSVEGTGDEQFF	TGCAGCGTTGAAGGAACAGGGGATGAGCAGTTCTTC
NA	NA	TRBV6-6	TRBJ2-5	CASTPGRGQETQYF	TGTGCCAGCACCCCCGGCAGGGGCCAAGAGACCCAGTACTTC
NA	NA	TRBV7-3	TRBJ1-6	CASSFHLGGLDSPLHF	TGTGCCAGCAGTTTCCACCTGGGAGGGTTGGACTCACCCCTCCACTTT
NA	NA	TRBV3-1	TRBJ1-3	CASSPGTRNTIYF	TGTGCCAGCAGCCCCGGCACCAGAAACACCATATATTTT
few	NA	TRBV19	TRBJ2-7	CASSIGVGYEQYF	TGTGCCAGTAGTATAGGAGTCGGATACGAGCAGTACTTC
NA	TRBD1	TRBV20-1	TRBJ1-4	CSAIDRGLNEKLFF	TGCAGTGCCATCGACAGGGGATTAAATGAAAAACTGTTTTTT
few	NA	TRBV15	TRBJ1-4	CATSRAQGGTTNEKLFF	TGTGCCACCAGCAGAGCTCAGGGTGGGACAACTAATGAAAAACTGTTTTTT
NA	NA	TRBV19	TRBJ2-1	CASTTGSNEQFF	TGTGCCAGTACTACAGGGTCCAATGAGCAGTTCTTC
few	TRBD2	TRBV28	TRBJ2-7	CASSFVLAGVPSYEQYF	TGTGCCAGCAGTTTCGTACTAGCGGGAGTCCCCTCCTACGAGCAGTACTTC
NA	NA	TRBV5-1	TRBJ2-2	CASIHPLDPTGELFF	TGCGCCAGCATCCACCCTCTTGACCCTACCGGGGAGCTGTTTTTT
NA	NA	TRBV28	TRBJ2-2	CASSTVGSTGELFF	TGTGCCAGCAGTACGGTGGGTAGCACCGGGGAGCTGTTTTTT
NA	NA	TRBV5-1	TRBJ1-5	CASSLGGLSNQPQHF	TGCGCCAGCAGCTTGGGCGGACTTAGCAATCAGCCCCAGCATTTT
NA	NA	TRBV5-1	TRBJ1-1	CASRRLTGTRNEAFF	TGCGCCAGCAGACGATTAACCGGGACACGAAATGAAGCTTTCTTT
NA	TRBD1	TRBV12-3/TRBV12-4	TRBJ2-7	CASRGQGGNSPYEQYF	TGTGCCAGCAGGGGACAGGGAGGCAACTCCCCCTACGAGCAGTACTTC
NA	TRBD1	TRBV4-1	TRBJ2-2	CASSQDPGTGDGFAGELFF	TGCGCCAGCAGCCAAGATCCGGGGACAGGGGACGGATTTGCCGGGGAGCTGTTTTTT
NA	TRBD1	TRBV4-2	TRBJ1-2	CAVGTGTPRGYTF	TGTGCCGTTGGGACAGGAACCCCGAGGGGCTACACCTTC
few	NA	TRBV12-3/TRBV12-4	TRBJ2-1	CASTRGHNEQFF	TGTGCCAGCACGCGGGGCCACAATGAGCAGTTCTTC
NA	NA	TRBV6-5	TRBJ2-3	CASNPTPRADTQYF	TGTGCCAGCAATCCTACCCCGAGGGCAGATACGCAGTATTTT
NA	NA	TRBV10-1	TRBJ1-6	CASSEAVPAPLHF	TGTGCCAGCAGTGAAGCCGTACCTGCACCCCTCCACTTT
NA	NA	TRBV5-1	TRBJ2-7	CASRDASLGYEQYF	TGCGCCAGCCGGGACGCCTCGTTGGGCTACGAGCAGTACTTC
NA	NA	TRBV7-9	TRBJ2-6	CASSPVGGTGANVLTF	TGTGCCAGCAGCCCAGTGGGGGGTACCGGGGCCAACGTCCTGACTTTC
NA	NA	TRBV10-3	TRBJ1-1	CAISEYGGPGGEAFF	TGTGCCATCAGTGAGTACGGGGGGCCGGGCGGTGAAGCTTTCTTT
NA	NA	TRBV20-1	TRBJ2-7	CSASHVGSPYEQYF	TGCAGTGCTAGTCATGTGGGGAGCCCCTACGAGCAGTACTTC
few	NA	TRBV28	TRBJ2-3	CASSLVRPYTQYF	TGTGCCAGCAGTTTGGTCCGGCCTTATACGCAGTATTTT
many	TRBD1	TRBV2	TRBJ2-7	CASRGQGLVEQYF	TGTGCCAGCCGGGGACAGGGGCTAGTCGAGCAGTACTTC
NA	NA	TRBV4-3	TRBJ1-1	CASSQDKGGKEAFF	TGCGCCAGCAGCCAAGATAAAGGGGGAAAAGAAGCTTTCTTT
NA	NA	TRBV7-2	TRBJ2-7	CASRPILGLTGTGEQYF	TGTGCCAGCAGACCTATCCTCGGGCTTACGGGGACTGGAGAGCAGTACTTC
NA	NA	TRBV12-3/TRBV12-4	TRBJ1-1	CASSFFLGGQEAFF	TGTGCCAGCAGTTTTTTTCTCGGCGGACAAGAAGCTTTCTTT
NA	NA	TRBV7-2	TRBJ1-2	CASTLPQNHGYTF	TGTGCCAGCACCCTCCCCCAGAATCATGGCTACACCTTC
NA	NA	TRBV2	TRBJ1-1	CASTRDRRRTEAFF	TGTGCCAGCACCCGAGACAGGCGGAGAACTGAAGCTTTCTTT
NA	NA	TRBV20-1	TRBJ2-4	CSASVDGGPHQLAKNIQYF	TGCAGTGCTAGCGTTGATGGCGGTCCACACCAACTAGCCAAAAACATTCAGTACTTC
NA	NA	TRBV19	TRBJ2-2	CASSSRTDANTGELFF	TGTGCCAGTAGTTCAAGGACGGACGCGAACACCGGGGAGCTGTTTTTT
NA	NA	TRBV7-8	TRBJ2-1	CASKYQSSYNEQFF	TGTGCCAGCAAGTATCAGAGCTCCTACAATGAGCAGTTCTTC